This TCR beta chain appears in the sequencing data of a study of T cells in Graves' hyperthyroidism and ophthalmopathy. Study-level background: Peripheral blood collection took place at initial diagnosis, before any treatment.

Germline V gives CDR1 MNHEY, CDR2 SVGEGT. The length of the CDR3 is 14 residues. The ends were cut back, 5 bases at V and 3 bases at J, with 13 bases in the middle. For ophthalmopathy patients, the Clinical Activity Score was at least 3 and the NOSPECS grade at least 4; duration was under 3 months. Study results and caveats: Most thyroid clonotypes expanded above 0.001 were also detected in blood.

This clonotype was detected a few times. No antigen is known for it. Authors of the study amplified TCR beta CDR3 regions from RNA transcripts. The TCR CDR3 was amplified in a first-round RT-PCR using the HTBI primer set. TCRdb recomputed calls from the multiplex PCR reads with MiXCR, one row per CDR3 protein. This table holds about 640,000 distinct CDR3 sequences, 20% found once. The sequence derives from a man aged 25 to 45 with Graves' ophthalmopathy. Material for sequencing was blood. V is TRBV6-2 or TRBV6-3 and J is TRBJ1-1; D unclear. CDR3 in amino acids: CASSGKGKDTEAFF. As DNA, the CDR3 is TGTGCCAGCAGTGGGAAAGGGAAGGACACTGAAGCTTTCTTT.